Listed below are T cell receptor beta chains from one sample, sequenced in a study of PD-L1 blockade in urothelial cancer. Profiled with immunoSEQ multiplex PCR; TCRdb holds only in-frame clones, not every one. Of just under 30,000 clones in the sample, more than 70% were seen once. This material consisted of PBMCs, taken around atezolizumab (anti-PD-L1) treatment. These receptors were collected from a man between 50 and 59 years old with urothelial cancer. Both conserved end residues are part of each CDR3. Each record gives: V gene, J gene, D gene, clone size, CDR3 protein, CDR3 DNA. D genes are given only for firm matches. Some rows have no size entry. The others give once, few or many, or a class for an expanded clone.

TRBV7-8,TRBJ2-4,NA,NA,CASSPTRQAGAHIAKNIQYF,TGTGCCAGCAGCCCGACCAGACAGGCTGGGGCCCATATAGCCAAAAACATTCAGTACTTC
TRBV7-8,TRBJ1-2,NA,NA,CASSAEAAYGYTF,TGTGCCAGCAGCGCAGAGGCGGCTTATGGCTACACCTTC
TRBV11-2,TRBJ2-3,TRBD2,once,CASSPNPSGVTDTQYF,TGTGCCAGCAGTCCGAATCCTAGCGGGGTCACAGATACGCAGTATTTT
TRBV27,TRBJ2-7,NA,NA,CASSSGRLGTYEQYF,TGTGCCAGCAGTTCCGGCAGGTTGGGCACCTACGAGCAGTACTTC
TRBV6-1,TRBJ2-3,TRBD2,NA,CASSERGGSPDTQYF,TGTGCCAGCAGTGAAAGGGGCGGGAGCCCAGATACGCAGTATTTT
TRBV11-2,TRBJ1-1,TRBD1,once,CASSLGGGPPLNTEAFF,TGTGCCAGCAGCTTAGGAGGGGGCCCGCCCTTGAACACTGAAGCTTTCTTT
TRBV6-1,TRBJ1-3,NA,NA,CASSPGSSGNTIYF,TGTGCCAGCAGTCCGGGATCCTCTGGAAACACCATATATTTT
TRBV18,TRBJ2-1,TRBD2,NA,CASSPSGLAGYEQFF,TGTGCCAGCTCACCATCGGGACTAGCGGGATATGAGCAGTTCTTC
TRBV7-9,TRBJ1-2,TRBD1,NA,CASSKWTGPPSGYTF,TGTGCCAGCAGCAAGTGGACAGGGCCTCCCTCTGGCTACACCTTC
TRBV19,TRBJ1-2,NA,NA,CASSIPTDNYGYTF,TGTGCCAGTAGTATCCCGACAGATAACTATGGCTACACCTTC
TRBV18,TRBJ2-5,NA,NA,CASSPLQGPLQETQYF,TGTGCCAGCTCACCGCTACAGGGACCTTTACAAGAGACCCAGTACTTC
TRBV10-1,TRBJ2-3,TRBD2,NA,CASSERLGGSNRDTQYF,TGCGCCAGCAGTGAGAGATTGGGGGGGTCCAATCGGGATACGCAGTATTTT